Each of the 32 T cell receptor beta chains below was sequenced from the same sample in a study of T-cell memory formation after mild COVID-19. MiXCR was run by TCRdb on the 5' RACE reads, yielding one entry per CDR3 protein. The data contain hundreds of thousands of distinct CDR3 sequences, about 20% of them seen just once; the ten biggest clones take up under 8.5%. The sample taken for sequencing was PBMCs or a T cell subset sorted from them (not recorded which). The receptor set was obtained from an adult woman who had mild COVID-19 (a few samples of this study predate the infection). Cell type and time point are not known.

V and J are TRBV20-1 and TRBJ2-7; no reliable D call. V lost 6 bases, J lost 2 bases, and 11 bases lay in between. Germline lookup yields CDR1 DFQATT and CDR2 SNEGSKA (reference sequence). The CDR3 contains 12 residues. Here the CDR3 DNA reads TGCAGTGCGGTGTCGGAAACCTACGAGCAGTACTTC. It translates to CSAVSETYEQYF.

The V call is TRBV5-6, the J call TRBJ2-3, with TRBD1 matching over 10 bases. The CDR3 runs 15 residues. The V gene end was trimmed by 2 bases and the J gene end by 4 bases; junction bases not matched to a gene: 4. The V gene's germline CDR1 is SGHDT and CDR2 YYEEEE. The CDR3 coding sequence is TGTGCCAGCAGCTTTCTGGGACAGGGGTCAGATACGCAGTATTTT. Translated, it gives CASSFLGQGSDTQYF.

The sample holds many counts of this clonotype. The chain uses TRBV19 and TRBJ2-7, with 7 bases matching TRBD1. The length of the CDR3 is 14 residues. J gave up 2 bases and V 10 bases, and 11 bases lay outside the gene matches. In germline, CDR1 is LNHDA, CDR2 SQIVND (reference sequence). The DNA for the CDR3 is TGTGCCACCACACCACAGGGGCGGACCTACGAGCAGTACTTC. Its protein is CATTPQGRTYEQYF.

This rearrangement joins TRBV29-1 to TRBJ2-7; possible D gene TRBD1, 6 bases. Germline CDR1 and CDR2: SQVTM and ANQGSEA. CDR3 length equals 12 residues. V was shortened by 2 bases and J by 4 bases, with 9 bases between the two germline ends. Here the CDR3 DNA reads TGCAGCGTTGAACAGGGGCTTTACGAGCAGTACTTC. Translating it yields CSVEQGLYEQYF.

This clonotype was seen ten or more times. V is TRBV25-1 and J is TRBJ2-7, with 7 positions matching TRBD2. CDR1 and CDR2 from the germline V gene are MGHDK and SYGVNS. V was clipped by 7 bases and J by 2 bases; unmatched bases: 8. This CDR3 is built from 14 residues. CDR3 sequence reads: CASTPILAPYEQYF. The CDR3 coding sequence is TGTGCCAGCACCCCTATACTAGCGCCCTACGAGCAGTACTTC.

The chain carries TRBV11-2 and TRBJ2-7, with D possibly being TRBD2 (5 bases). CDR1 SGHAT and CDR2 FQNNGV come from the germline V gene. V lost 2 bases and J 4 bases, leaving 12 bases between the germline ends. The CDR3 runs to 14 residues. CDR3 region: CASSLIPGMYEQYF. CDR3 sequence (DNA): TGTGCCAGCAGCTTAATTCCCGGGATGTACGAGCAGTACTTC.

This clonotype was detected a few times. The chain has TRBV6-1 and TRBJ1-4, with D possibly being TRBD1 (5 bases). V lost 3 bases and J lost 3, with 8 bases in between. This CDR3 is 14 amino acids long. Germline V gene sequence: CDR1 MNHNS, CDR2 SASEGT. The CDR3 loop is CASSDVGANEKLFF. The CDR3 nucleotides read TGTGCCAGCAGTGATGTAGGGGCTAATGAAAAACTGTTTTTT.

The rearrangement joins TRBV7-9 to TRBJ1-1; 7 bases line up with TRBD1. V dropped 3 bases and J dropped 11; count of bases not matched to a gene: 3. The CDR3 covers 11 residues. Germline CDR1 and CDR2: SEHNR and FQNEAQ (reference sequence). Here the CDR3 reads CASSFDRAAFF. The CDR3, as DNA: TGTGCCAGCAGCTTTGACAGGGCGGCTTTCTTT. Combining the CDR3 with reference TRBV7-9 and TRBJ1-1 gives the whole variable domain DTGVSQNPRHKITKRGQNVTFRCDPISEHNRLYWYRQTLGQGPEFLTYFQNEAQLEKSRLLSDRFSAERPKGSFSTLEIQRTEQGDSAMYLCASSFDRAAFFGQGTRLTVV.

V is TRBV7-2 and J is TRBJ1-2; D is ambiguous. V was trimmed by 5 bases and J by 5 bases, leaving 6 bases between them. CDR1 and CDR2 from the germline V gene are SGHTA and FQGNSA. CDR3 length equals 11 residues. The CDR3 region has the DNA TGTGCCAGCAGCGGGCTGTATGGCTACACCTTC. Translating gives CASSGLYGYTF.

The V gene is TRBV7-2, the J gene TRBJ1-2; no clear D. V was cut by 1 base and J by 2 bases, with 8 bases left in between. This CDR3 comprises 14 residues. Per the germline V gene, CDR1 is SGHTA and CDR2 is FQGNSA. This CDR3 reads CASSLGGGNYGYTF. In DNA form, the CDR3 reads TGTGCCAGCAGCTTAGGGGGTGGGAACTATGGCTACACCTTC.

V and J are TRBV2 and TRBJ2-1; D ambiguous. CDR3 length equals 14 residues. CDR1 is SNHLY and CDR2 is FYNNEI in the germline V gene. The V end lost 5 bases, the J end lost 2 bases, and 10 bases lay between the germline ends. The CDR3 DNA reads as TGTGCCAGCAGTTGGCGCGGACCCTACAATGAGCAGTTCTTC. Protein product: CASSWRGPYNEQFF.

The V call is TRBV20-1, the J call TRBJ1-5, with 8 bases lining up with TRBD1. The CDR3 sequence is 15 residues long. The junction had 8 bases not matched to a gene; V was cut back by 6 bases and J by 1 base. Germline-derived CDR1 and CDR2 are DFQATT and SNEGSKA (reference sequence). The CDR3 sequence: CSAPGQGISNQPQHF. The CDR3 bases are TGCAGTGCCCCTGGACAGGGAATCAGCAATCAGCCCCAGCATTTT.

The rearrangement uses TRBV29-1 and TRBJ2-1; maybe TRBD2 (5 bases). Germline loops: CDR1 SQVTM, CDR2 ANQGSEA. The ends were cut back, 2 bases at V and 1 base at J, with 12 bases in the middle. The CDR3 is 15 residues long. CDR3 nucleotides: TGCAGCGTTGAAAACGCAGGCGGGTCCTACAATGAGCAGTTCTTC. It specifies CSVENAGGSYNEQFF.

The CDR3 DNA reads as TGCAGTGCTAGAGCTCAGGGGAGCAACACCGGGGAGCTGTTTTTT. Protein: CSARAQGSNTGELFF. J is TRBJ2-2 and V is TRBV20-1; maybe TRBD1 (6 bases). The CDR3 sequence is 15 residues long. Trimming left V 1 base short and J 2 bases short, with 11 bases between. CDR1 is DFQATT, CDR2 SNEGSKA, per germline (reference sequence).

The chain uses TRBV5-1 and TRBJ1-2; D is perhaps TRBD1 (5 bases). This CDR3 region has 15 residues. CDR1 is SGHRS, CDR2 YFSETQ, per germline. V lost 4 bases and J 2 bases, leaving 15 bases between the germline ends. The CDR3 DNA sequence: TGCGCCAGCAGCCATAAAGAGGGGCCCAACTATGGCTACACCTTC. Encoded protein: CASSHKEGPNYGYTF.

This clonotype was counted a few times. This chain joins TRBV24-1 and TRBJ2-1; 10 bases align to TRBD1. This CDR3 is built from 18 residues. Trimming cost V 3 bases and J 4 bases; bases outside gene matches: 11. Germline V lookup: CDR1 KGHDR, CDR2 SFDVKD. This CDR3 reads CATSDVPGQGLSYNEQFF. In DNA form, the CDR3 reads TGTGCCACCAGTGATGTCCCGGGACAGGGGTTGTCATACAATGAGCAGTTCTTC.

This chain uses TRBV4-1 with TRBJ2-1; 10 positions agree with TRBD2. This CDR3 comprises 16 residues. V shed 3 bases and J 0 bases; nucleotides not matched to a gene: 2. The germline gives CDR1 MGHRA, CDR2 YSYEKL. CDR3 residues: CASSQGTSDSYNEQFF. In DNA form, the CDR3 reads TGCGCCAGCAGCCAGGGGACTAGCGACTCCTACAATGAGCAGTTCTTC.

V and J are TRBV5-1 and TRBJ1-1; D unresolved. The CDR3 runs 14 residues. The V gene's germline CDR1 is SGHRS and CDR2 YFSETQ. The V end was cut by 0 bases, the J end by 0 bases, with 6 bases between. CDR3 sequence: CASSLADVNTEAFF. The CDR3 DNA reads as TGCGCCAGCAGCTTGGCCGACGTGAACACTGAAGCTTTCTTT.

This clonotype was detected a few times. The CDR3 reads CASSRLSRGAGSTEETQYF. CDR3 coding DNA: TGTGCCAGCAGCCGGCTATCTAGAGGAGCGGGTAGCACGGAGGAGACCCAGTACTTC. The gene calls are TRBV14 and TRBJ2-5; a possible D gene is TRBD2 (6 bases). The germline CDR1 and CDR2 sequences are SGHDN and FVKESK. The CDR3 consists of 19 residues. Trimming took 4 bases from V and 5 from J, leaving 29 bases between them.

This chain connects TRBV18 to TRBJ2-1; the D gene is possibly TRBD1 (5 bases). Germline CDR1 and CDR2: KGHSH and LQKENI. This CDR3 has 14 residues. V was clipped by 1 base and J by 10 bases, with 14 bases between them. In DNA, the CDR3 is TGTGCCAGCTCACCACGGCAGGGTCACGGGGAGCAGTTCTTC. Translating it yields CASSPRQGHGEQFF.

The chain uses TRBV6-2 or TRBV6-3 and TRBJ2-7; 10 nucleotides match TRBD2. The CDR3 covers 15 residues. Germline loops: CDR1 MNHEY, CDR2 SVGEGT. J lost 6 bases, V lost 7 bases, and 12 bases had no gene match. CDR3 sequence reads: CASTGGKREGSEQYF. DNA for the CDR3: TGTGCCAGCACCGGGGGCAAGCGGGAGGGCAGCGAGCAGTACTTC.

V usage is TRBV6-1 and J usage is TRBJ2-4, with a weak D call TRBD1 (6 bases). Germline V gene sequence: CDR1 MNHNS, CDR2 SASEGT. Between the trimmed V and J ends, which lost 6 bases and 8 bases, there was a span of 14 bases. This CDR3 has 13 amino acids. CDR3: CASRTQGWDIQYF. In DNA form, the CDR3 reads TGTGCCAGCAGAACCCAGGGGTGGGACATTCAGTACTTC.

This clonotype was observed a few times. The rearrangement uses TRBV7-9 and TRBJ2-6, with 11 bases that match TRBD1. The CDR3 is made up of 22 amino acids. V was pared by 1 base and J by 0 bases, with 14 bases of the junction left unmatched. Germline lookup yields CDR1 SEHNR and CDR2 FQNEAQ (reference sequence). CDR3 residues: CASSLDDLTGTGGFSGANVLTF. CDR3 nucleotides: TGTGCCAGCAGCTTAGACGACCTTACCGGGACAGGGGGATTCTCTGGGGCCAACGTCCTGACTTTC.

The rearrangement uses TRBV19 and TRBJ2-3; the D is unclear. CDR1 and CDR2 from the germline V gene are LNHDA and SQIVND (reference sequence). The CDR3 is made up of 16 amino acids. V was pared by 7 bases and J by 1 base, with 18 bases between. The CDR3 DNA follows: TGTGCCAGTAACGACCCGGGCCCCTCGGGCACAGATACGCAGTATTTT. Protein product: CASNDPGPSGTDTQYF.

CDR3 nucleotide sequence: TGTGCCACCAGCAGGATACAGGGAGCCCACGAGCAGTACTTC. Its protein is CATSRIQGAHEQYF. V is TRBV15 and J is TRBJ2-7; the D gene is possibly TRBD1 (6 bases). This CDR3 spans 14 amino acids. CDR1 LNHNV and CDR2 YYDKDF come from the germline V gene (reference sequence). Trimming removed 3 bases from V and 5 bases from J, with 14 bases in between.

This clonotype was seen a handful of times. The chain couples TRBV3-1 to TRBJ2-7, with 9 bases that match TRBD2. The V gene's germline CDR1 is LGHDT and CDR2 YNNKEL (reference sequence). Unmatched junction bases numbered 4, after V lost 0 bases and J lost 7 bases. The CDR3 has 14 residues. The CDR3 protein is CASSQEGLAGEQYF. Here the CDR3 DNA reads TGTGCCAGCAGCCAAGAGGGACTAGCTGGGGAGCAGTACTTC.

The genes are TRBV7-8 and TRBJ1-6, with a possible D match to TRBD1 (5 bases). V lost 0 bases, J lost 8 bases, and 8 bases lay in between. Germline V gene lookup returns CDR1 SGHVS and CDR2 FQNEAQ. CDR3 size: 14 residues. The CDR3: CASSLALGDSPLHF. The CDR3 DNA reads as TGTGCCAGCAGCTTAGCATTAGGGGATTCACCCCTCCACTTT.

This clonotype has a count of ten or more. V usage is TRBV7-2 and J usage is TRBJ1-2, with D perhaps TRBD1 (6 bases). Germline values: CDR1 SGHTA, CDR2 FQGNSA. V dropped 1 base and J dropped 0 bases, with 9 bases sitting between them. The CDR3 loop spans 15 amino acids. CDR3 sequence reads: CASSLGTAANYGYTF. The CDR3 nucleotides are TGTGCCAGCAGCTTAGGGACAGCAGCTAACTATGGCTACACCTTC.

The V and J genes are TRBV29-1 and TRBJ2-1, with 8 bases aligning to TRBD2. Germline values: CDR1 SQVTM, CDR2 ANQGSEA. This CDR3 has 13 amino acids. V trimming: 4 bases; J trimming: 7 bases; junction bases outside the gene matches: 6. Here the CDR3 reads CSVGSGGPNEQFF. The CDR3, as DNA: TGCAGCGTTGGGTCGGGAGGGCCGAATGAGCAGTTCTTC.

This chain uses TRBV11-3 with TRBJ1-3, with 9 bases aligning to TRBD1. CDR3 length: 17 residues. The germline V gene has CDR1 SGHNT and CDR2 YENEEA. J was trimmed by 4 bases and V by 6 bases; bases with no gene match: 13. The CDR3 DNA reads TGTGCCAGCAGATCTCAACCGGGACAGGGAACAGGAAACACCATATATTTT. Translated, it gives CASRSQPGQGTGNTIYF.

The rearrangement uses TRBV4-1 and TRBJ1-1, with 7 positions matching TRBD1. This CDR3 is built from 15 residues. V dropped 4 bases and J dropped 5; count of bases not matched to a gene: 10. CDR1 and CDR2 from the germline V gene are MGHRA and YSYEKL. The CDR3 reads CASSLNYRGRTEAFF. In DNA, the CDR3 is TGCGCCAGCAGCCTGAACTACAGGGGAAGGACTGAAGCTTTCTTT.

Only a few counts were recorded for this clonotype. This chain links TRBV29-1 with TRBJ1-2; no firm D call. The CDR3 has 13 amino acids. The V gene lost 5 bases and the J gene lost 3 bases, with 13 bases spanning the gap. CDR1 SQVTM and CDR2 ANQGSEA come from the germline V gene. The DNA for the CDR3 is TGCAGCGTTCTGAGGTTAAGAGACTATGGCTACACCTTC. Encoded protein: CSVLRLRDYGYTF. The whole variable domain, remainder taken from reference TRBV29-1 and TRBJ1-2, is SAVISQKPSRDICQRGTSLTIQCQVDSQVTMMFWYRQQPGQSLTLIATANQGSEATYESGFVIDKFPISRPNLTFSTLTVSNMSPEDSSIYLCSVLRLRDYGYTFGSGTRLTVV.